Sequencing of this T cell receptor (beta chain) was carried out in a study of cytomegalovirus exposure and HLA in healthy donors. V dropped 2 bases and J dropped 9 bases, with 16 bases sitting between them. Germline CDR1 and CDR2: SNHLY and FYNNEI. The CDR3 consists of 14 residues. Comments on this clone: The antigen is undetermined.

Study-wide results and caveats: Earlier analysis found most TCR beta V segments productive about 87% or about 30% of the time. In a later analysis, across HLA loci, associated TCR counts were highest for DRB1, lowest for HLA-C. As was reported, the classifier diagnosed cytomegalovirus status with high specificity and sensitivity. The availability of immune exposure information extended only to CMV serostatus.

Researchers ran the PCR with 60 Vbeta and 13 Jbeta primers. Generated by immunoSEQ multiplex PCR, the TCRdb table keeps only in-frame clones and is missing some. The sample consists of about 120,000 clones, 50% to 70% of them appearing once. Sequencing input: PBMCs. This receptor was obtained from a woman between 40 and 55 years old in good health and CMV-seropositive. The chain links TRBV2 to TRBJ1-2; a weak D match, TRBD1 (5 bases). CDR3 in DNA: TGTGCCAGCAGTGAAAGGCAGGGTGAAACCAGCTACACCTTC. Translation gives CASSERQGETSYTF.